The present TCR beta chain was sequenced within a study of cytomegalovirus exposure and HLA in healthy donors. The study, taken as a whole, reports: TCR beta chain V- and J-gene trimming was linked, in a later analysis, to a missense variant in DCLRE1C. At a 0.05 false discovery rate, a later analysis found about 17,000 TCR beta sequences to be associated with HLA alleles. The Asian-associated ancestry cluster reportedly had fewer N-insertions than the roughly 720-donor mean in a later analysis.

In regard to this clone: The antigen is undetermined.

PCR primers comprised 60 Vbeta and 13 Jbeta primers. Clones were read by immunoSEQ multiplex PCR, and TCRdb kept only the in-frame ones, dropping some. The table records some 94,000 clones, around 73% of them present only once. Germline V gene lookup returns CDR1 LGHNA and CDR2 YNFKEQ. The CDR3 is 16 residues long. Between the trimmed V and J ends, which lost 3 bases and 3 bases, there was a span of 12 bases. The TCR was taken from a man between 40 and 49 years old in good health and CMV-seronegative. Input material: PBMCs. The chain uses TRBV4-2 and TRBJ2-6, with D tentatively TRBD1 (6 bases). The CDR3 DNA reads as TGTGCCAGCAGCCAGCTCGGACAGCGTGGGGCCAACGTCCTGACTTTC. Translation: CASSQLGQRGANVLTF.